The present entry profiles one T cell receptor (beta chain) with its context. Its specific antigen is unknown. No clone much larger than this one lies a single base away; base qualities are absent. The meaning of the sample's time point label: cells obtained before transplantation from donor or recipient. CD3+CD4+ and CD3+CD8+ populations were FACS-sorted from unstimulated pre-transplant donor and recipient cells taken from spleen or lymph nodes. This sample is part of a study of graft-versus-host responses after intestinal transplantation (dated by TCRdb to the early 2020s). With regard to the full study: Multivisceral, liver-intestinal, or isolated intestinal transplants were received by the recipients. A peak of at least 4% donor T cells among recipient peripheral blood mononuclear cells was the definition used for donor T cell macrochimerism. Graft-versus-host and host-versus-graft alloreactive T cell clones were tracked in the graft, circulation and bone marrow after intestinal transplantation using bulk TCR-beta CDR3 sequencing. The cohort enrolled 20 to 30 intestinal transplant recipients including one retransplant, and a few patients lacking pretransplant specimens were excluded. Every recipient was given anti-thymocyte globulin induction, then maintenance tacrolimus and steroids for about three years. To identify alloreactive clones, pre-transplant mixed lymphocyte reaction products were sequenced and compared with unstimulated pre-transplant donor and recipient T cells. Samples from three later patients were sequenced in-house on an Illumina MiSeq with MiXCR processing rather than by the commercial service. Broader findings and caveats from the paper: High GvH to HvG T cell clonal ratios were observed in the allografts of patients with donor T cell macrochimerism. Early after transplant, peak levels of circulating GvH clones were associated with declines in HvG clones. The conclusions were limited by the relatively low number and heterogeneity of the intestinal transplant patients. GvH clones turned up in recipient bone marrow, with some appearing earlier in ileal mucosa or blood, a pattern consistent with an intestinal mucosal origin.

Libraries were prepared through the immunoSEQ multiplex PCR assay. In most patients, genomic DNA was isolated using the Qiagen DNeasy Blood and Tissue Kit and sent frozen to Adaptive Biotechnologies for TCR sequencing. For most patients, high-throughput TCR-beta CDR3 sequencing of genomic DNA was performed by Adaptive Biotechnologies. Processing in the source paper ran as follows. TCR sequencing data for more than 15 patients were retrieved from Adaptive's ImmunoSEQ software; three other patients were processed with MiXCR and VDJtools. To correct CD4 versus CD8 sorting errors, any sequence found in both subsets at a frequency ratio below 5:1 was removed. CDR3 nucleotide sequences shared between donor and recipient were removed because their origin could not be assigned. Alloreactive clones required at least 2-fold expansion over unstimulated cells and minimum CFSE-low frequency of 0.002% (template counts) or 0.001% (read counts). Clones detected in sequenced pre-transplant spleen, lymph node, or MLR CFSE-low populations of the donor or recipient were defined as mappable. Cumulative frequency of alloreactive clones was calculated as a percentage of all sequences weighted by copy number. TCRdb holds this immuneACCESS table with in-frame rearrangements only. Some clones are missing; in checked studies, unresolved V genes explain under half, and the rest has no known cause. Clone size and V and J calls were adopted from that table, with D and trimming inferred from the DNA. This sample lists about 92,000 clones; approximately 90% were detected once. The ten largest clones add up to roughly 6% of the sample.

The CDR1 and CDR2 encoded by the germline V gene are LGHNA and YNFKEQ. The CDR3 covers 18 residues, taking in both the cysteine and the phenylalanine. Here the CDR3 DNA is all that survives: 54 bases in frame from base 1. V and J are truncated by 1 base and 3 bases respectively, leaving an intervening sequence of 22 bases. The specimen was unstimulated CD8+ T cells sorted from spleen or lymph node cells, collected before intestinal transplant. The chain is assembled from TRBV4-2 and TRBJ2-7, and perhaps TRBD1 as D gene, on 6 matching bases. The sequence was obtained from a human donor who received an intestinal transplant. The nucleotide sequence reads TGTGCCAGCAGCCAAGTCGGAGTGGTCAGGACAGTGGACTACGAGCAGTACTTC. Translated, this gives CASSQVGVVRTVDYEQYF.